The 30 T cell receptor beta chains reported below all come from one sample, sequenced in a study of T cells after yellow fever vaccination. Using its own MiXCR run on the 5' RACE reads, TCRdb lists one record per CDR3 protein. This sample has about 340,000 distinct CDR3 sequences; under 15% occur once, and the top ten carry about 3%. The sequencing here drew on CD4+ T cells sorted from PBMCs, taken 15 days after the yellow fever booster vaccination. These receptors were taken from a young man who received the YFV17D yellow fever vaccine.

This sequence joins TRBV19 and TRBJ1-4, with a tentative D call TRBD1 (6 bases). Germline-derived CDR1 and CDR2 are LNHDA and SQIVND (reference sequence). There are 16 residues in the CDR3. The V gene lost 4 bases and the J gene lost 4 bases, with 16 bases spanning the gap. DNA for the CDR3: TGTGCCAGTAGTAAGGGGGTCCCACCGCTTAATGAAAAACTGTTTTTT. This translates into CASSKGVPPLNEKLFF.

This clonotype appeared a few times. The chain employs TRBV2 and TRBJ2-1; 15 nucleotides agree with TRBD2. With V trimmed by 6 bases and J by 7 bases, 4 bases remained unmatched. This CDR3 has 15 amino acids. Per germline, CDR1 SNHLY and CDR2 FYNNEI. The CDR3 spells CASSGTSGGKNEQFF. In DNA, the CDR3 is TGTGCCAGCAGCGGGACTAGCGGGGGGAAGAATGAGCAGTTCTTC.

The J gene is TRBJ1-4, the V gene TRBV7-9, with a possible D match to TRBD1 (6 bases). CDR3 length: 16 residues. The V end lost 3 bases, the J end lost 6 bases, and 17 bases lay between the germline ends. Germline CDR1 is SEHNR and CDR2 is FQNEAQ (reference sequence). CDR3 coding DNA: TGTGCCAGCAGCTTCTCTGACAGGTTGGGCTATGAAAAACTGTTTTTT. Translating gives CASSFSDRLGYEKLFF.

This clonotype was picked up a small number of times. CDR3: CASPTSTRGASLSTDTQYF. The CDR3 coding sequence is TGTGCCAGCCCGACGTCTACTCGGGGGGCCTCTCTTAGCACAGATACGCAGTATTTT. This chain connects TRBV7-9 to TRBJ2-3; tentative D call: TRBD2 (7 bases). The CDR3 runs 19 residues. Germline V gene sequence: CDR1 SEHNR, CDR2 FQNEAQ (reference sequence). Trimming removed 8 bases at V and 0 bases at J, with 27 bases between.

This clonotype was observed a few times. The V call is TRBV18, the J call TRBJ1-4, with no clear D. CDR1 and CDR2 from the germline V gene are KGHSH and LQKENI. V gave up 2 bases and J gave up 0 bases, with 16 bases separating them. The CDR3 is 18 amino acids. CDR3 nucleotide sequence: TGTGCCAGCTCACCAATGGGCGGACCAATCGCAACTAATGAAAAACTGTTTTTT. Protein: CASSPMGGPIATNEKLFF.

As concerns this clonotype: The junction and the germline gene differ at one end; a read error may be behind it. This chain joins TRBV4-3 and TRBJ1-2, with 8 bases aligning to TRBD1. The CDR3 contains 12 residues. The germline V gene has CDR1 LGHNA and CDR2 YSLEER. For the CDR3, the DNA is TGCGCCAGCAGCCAACGGACAGGGCCTACCTTATTC. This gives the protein CASSQRTGPTLF.

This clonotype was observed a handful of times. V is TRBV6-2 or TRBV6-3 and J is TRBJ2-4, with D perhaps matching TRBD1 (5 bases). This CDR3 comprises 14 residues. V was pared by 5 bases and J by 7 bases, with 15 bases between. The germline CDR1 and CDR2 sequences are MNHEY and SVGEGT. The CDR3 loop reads CASSPWGRVNIQYF. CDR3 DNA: TGTGCCAGCAGTCCCTGGGGCCGAGTTAACATTCAGTACTTC.

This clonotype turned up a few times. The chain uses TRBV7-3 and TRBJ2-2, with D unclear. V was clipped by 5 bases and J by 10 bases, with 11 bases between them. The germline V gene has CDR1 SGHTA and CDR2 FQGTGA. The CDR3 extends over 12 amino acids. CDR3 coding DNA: TGTGCCAGCAGCCCGAGTGGTGAGGAGCTGTTTTTT. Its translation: CASSPSGEELFF.

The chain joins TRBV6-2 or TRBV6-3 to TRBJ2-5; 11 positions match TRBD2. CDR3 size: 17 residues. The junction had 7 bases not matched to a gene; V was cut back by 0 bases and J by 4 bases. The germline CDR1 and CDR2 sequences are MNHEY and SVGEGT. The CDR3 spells CASSYSGVGTSGETQYF. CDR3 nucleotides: TGTGCCAGCAGTTACTCTGGGGTCGGGACTAGCGGAGAGACCCAGTACTTC.

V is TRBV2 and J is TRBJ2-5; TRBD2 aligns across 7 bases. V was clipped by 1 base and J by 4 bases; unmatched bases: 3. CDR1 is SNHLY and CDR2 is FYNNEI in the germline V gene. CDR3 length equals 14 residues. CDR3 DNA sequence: TGTGCCAGCAGTGAAGATGGGGGGGGAGAGACCCAGTACTTC. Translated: CASSEDGGGETQYF.

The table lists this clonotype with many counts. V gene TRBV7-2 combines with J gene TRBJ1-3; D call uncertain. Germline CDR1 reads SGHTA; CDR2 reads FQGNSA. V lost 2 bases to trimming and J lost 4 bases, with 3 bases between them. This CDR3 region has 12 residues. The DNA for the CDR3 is TGTGCCAGCAGCTTACCCGGAAACACCATATATTTT. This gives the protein CASSLPGNTIYF.

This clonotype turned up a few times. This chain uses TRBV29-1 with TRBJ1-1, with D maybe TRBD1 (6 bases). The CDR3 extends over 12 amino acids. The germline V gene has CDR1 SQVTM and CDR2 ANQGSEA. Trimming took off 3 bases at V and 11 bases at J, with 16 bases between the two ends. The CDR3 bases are TGCAGCGTTGATGGGGGGGCCGGCCGGGCTTTCTTT. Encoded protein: CSVDGGAGRAFF.

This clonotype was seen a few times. The DNA for the CDR3 is TGTGCCAGCAGCGTCCAGGGGAGAAACACCATATATTTT. It is translated as CASSVQGRNTIYF. The chain couples TRBV7-9 to TRBJ1-3; D is possibly TRBD1 (6 bases). Germline CDR1 is SEHNR and CDR2 is FQNEAQ (reference sequence). The ends were cut back, 5 bases at V and 5 bases at J, with 10 bases in the middle. This CDR3 contains 13 residues.

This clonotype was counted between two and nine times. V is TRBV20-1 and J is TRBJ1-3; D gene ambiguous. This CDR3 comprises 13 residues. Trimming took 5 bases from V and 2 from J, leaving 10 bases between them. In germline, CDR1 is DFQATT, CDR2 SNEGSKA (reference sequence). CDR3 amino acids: CSAERGAGNTIYF. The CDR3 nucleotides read TGCAGTGCTGAACGGGGAGCTGGAAACACCATATATTTT.

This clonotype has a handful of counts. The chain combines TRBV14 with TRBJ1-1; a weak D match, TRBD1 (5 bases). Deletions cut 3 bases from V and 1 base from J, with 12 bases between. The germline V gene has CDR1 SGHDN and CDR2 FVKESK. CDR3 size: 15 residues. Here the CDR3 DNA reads TGTGCCAGCAGCCAGAGAGCTACAGGGAACACTGAAGCTTTCTTT. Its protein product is CASSQRATGNTEAFF.

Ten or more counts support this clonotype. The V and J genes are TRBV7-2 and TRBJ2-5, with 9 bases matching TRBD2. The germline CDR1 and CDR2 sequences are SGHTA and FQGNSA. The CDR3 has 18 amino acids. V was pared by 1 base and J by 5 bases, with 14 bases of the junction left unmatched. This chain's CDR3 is CASSLGGASGAPRETQYF. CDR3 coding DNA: TGTGCCAGCAGCTTAGGCGGTGCTAGCGGGGCCCCTCGGGAGACCCAGTACTTC.

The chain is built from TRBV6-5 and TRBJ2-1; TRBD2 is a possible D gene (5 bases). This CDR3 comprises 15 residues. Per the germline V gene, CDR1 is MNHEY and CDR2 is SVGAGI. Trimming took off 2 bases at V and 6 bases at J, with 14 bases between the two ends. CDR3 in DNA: TGTGCCAGCAGTTACGATCCGGGATTAAGCAATGAGCAGTTCTTC. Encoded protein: CASSYDPGLSNEQFF.

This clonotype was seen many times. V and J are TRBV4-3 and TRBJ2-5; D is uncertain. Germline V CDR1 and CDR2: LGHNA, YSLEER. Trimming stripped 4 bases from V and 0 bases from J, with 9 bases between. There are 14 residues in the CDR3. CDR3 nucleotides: TGCGCCAGCAGCCGTGACTCGTACCAAGAGACCCAGTACTTC. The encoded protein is CASSRDSYQETQYF.

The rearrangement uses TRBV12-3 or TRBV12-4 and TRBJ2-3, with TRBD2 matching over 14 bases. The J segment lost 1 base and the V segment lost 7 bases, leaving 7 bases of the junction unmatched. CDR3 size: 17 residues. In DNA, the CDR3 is TGTGCCAGCAACGCACCGGGACTAGCGGGGGGCACAGATACGCAGTATTTT. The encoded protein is CASNAPGLAGGTDTQYF.

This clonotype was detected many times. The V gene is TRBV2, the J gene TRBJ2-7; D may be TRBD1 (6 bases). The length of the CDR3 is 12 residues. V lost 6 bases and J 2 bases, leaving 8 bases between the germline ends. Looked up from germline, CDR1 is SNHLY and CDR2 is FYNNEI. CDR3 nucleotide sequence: TGTGCCAGCAGAGGACAGACCTACGAGCAGTACGTC. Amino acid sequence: CASRGQTYEQYV.

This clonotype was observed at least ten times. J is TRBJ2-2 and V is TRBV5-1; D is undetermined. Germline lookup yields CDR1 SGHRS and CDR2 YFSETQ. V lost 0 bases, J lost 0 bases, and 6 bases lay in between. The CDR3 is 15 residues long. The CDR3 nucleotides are TGCGCCAGCAGCTTGGACAGACCGAACACCGGGGAGCTGTTTTTT. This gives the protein CASSLDRPNTGELFF.

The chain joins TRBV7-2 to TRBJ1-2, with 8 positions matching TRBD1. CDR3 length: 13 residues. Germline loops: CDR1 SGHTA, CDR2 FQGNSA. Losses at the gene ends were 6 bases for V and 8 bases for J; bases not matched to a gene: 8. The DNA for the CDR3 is TGTGCCAGCAGACGAGGACAGGGTCTAGGCTACACCTTC. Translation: CASRRGQGLGYTF.

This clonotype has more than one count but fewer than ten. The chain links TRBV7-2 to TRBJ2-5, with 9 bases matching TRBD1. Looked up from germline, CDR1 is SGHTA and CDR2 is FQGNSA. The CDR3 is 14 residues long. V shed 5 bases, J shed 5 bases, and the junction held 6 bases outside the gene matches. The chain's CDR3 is CASSANRGQETQYF. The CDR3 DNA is TGTGCCAGCAGCGCAAACAGGGGGCAGGAGACCCAGTACTTC.

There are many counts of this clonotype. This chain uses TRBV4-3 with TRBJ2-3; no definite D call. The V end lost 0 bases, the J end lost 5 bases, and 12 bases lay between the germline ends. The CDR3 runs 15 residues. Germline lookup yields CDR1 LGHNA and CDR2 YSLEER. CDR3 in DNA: TGCGCCAGCAGCCAAGATAAGAGCTACCAAGATACGCAGTATTTT. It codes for CASSQDKSYQDTQYF.

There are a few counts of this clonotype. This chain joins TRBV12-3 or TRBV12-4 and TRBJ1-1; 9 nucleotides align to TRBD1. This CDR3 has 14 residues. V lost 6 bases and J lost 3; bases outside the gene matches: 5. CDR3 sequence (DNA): TGTGCCAGCAGCCCACAGGGGGCGCACACTGAAGCTTTCTTT. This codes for CASSPQGAHTEAFF.

As DNA, the CDR3 is TGCAGTGCTATGACTAGCGGGGGCGAGACCCAGTACTTC. Its protein product is CSAMTSGGETQYF. The chain joins TRBV20-1 to TRBJ2-5; 12 bases agree with TRBD2. Germline CDR1 reads DFQATT; CDR2 reads SNEGSKA (reference sequence). This CDR3 is built from 13 residues. J lost 5 bases, V lost 4 bases, and 2 bases had no gene match.

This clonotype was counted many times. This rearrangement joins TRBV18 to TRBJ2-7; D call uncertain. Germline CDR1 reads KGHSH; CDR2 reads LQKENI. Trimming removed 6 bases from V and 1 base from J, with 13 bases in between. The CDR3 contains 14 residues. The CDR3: CASSPAPFSYEQYF. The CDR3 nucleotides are TGTGCCAGCTCGCCTGCCCCGTTTTCCTACGAGCAGTACTTC.

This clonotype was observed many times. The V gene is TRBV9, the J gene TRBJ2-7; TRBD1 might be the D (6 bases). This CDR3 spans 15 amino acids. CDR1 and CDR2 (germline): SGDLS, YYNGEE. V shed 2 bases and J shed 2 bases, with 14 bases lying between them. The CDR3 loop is CASSVSGGPPYEQYF. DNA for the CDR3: TGTGCCAGCAGCGTTAGTGGGGGCCCCCCCTACGAGCAGTACTTC. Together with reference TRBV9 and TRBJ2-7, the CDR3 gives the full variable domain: DSGVTQTPKHLITATGQRVTLRCSPRSGDLSVYWYQQSLDQGLQFLIQYYNGEERAKGNILERFSAQQFPDLHSELNLSSLELGDSALYFCASSVSGGPPYEQYFGPGTRLTVT.

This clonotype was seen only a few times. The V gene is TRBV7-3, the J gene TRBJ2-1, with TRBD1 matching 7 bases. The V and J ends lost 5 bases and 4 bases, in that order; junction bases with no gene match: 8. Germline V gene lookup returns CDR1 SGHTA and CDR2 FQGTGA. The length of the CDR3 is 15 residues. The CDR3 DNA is TGTGCCAGCAGCCTCGCCGGGACAGATTACAATGAGCAGTTCTTC. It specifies CASSLAGTDYNEQFF.

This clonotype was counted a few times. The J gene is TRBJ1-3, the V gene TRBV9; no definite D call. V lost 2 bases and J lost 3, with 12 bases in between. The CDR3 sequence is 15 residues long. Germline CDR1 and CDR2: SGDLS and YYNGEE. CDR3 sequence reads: CASSVRPFLGNTIYF. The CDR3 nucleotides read TGTGCCAGCAGCGTCCGGCCCTTCCTTGGAAACACCATATATTTT.